This is a list of T cell receptor beta chains from one sample in a study of T cells in tumors after PD-1 blockade. The table came from immunoSEQ multiplex PCR; TCRdb's copy has only in-frame clones and leaves some out. The sample holds about 47,000 clones, nearly 80% seen once. The source was PBMCs, collected before anti-PD-1 treatment. These receptors all come from a human donor with basal cell carcinoma. The CDR3 runs from the conserved cysteine through the conserved F or W. D genes are given only for firm matches. Rows may omit the clone size; those that give it use once, few, many or a size class.

>TRBD2|TRBJ2-7|NA|TRBV6-5
CASSVGTSGYEQYF
TGTGCCAGCAGCGTCGGGACTAGCGGCTACGAGCAGTACTTC
>TRBD1|TRBJ1-4|once|TRBV6-6
CASSPPGGVEANEKLFF
TGTGCCAGCAGTCCTCCAGGGGGCGTTGAGGCTAATGAAAAACTGTTTTTT
>NA|TRBJ2-5|NA|TRBV6-1
CASSERLWTGDRETQYF
TGTGCCAGCAGTGAAAGGCTCTGGACGGGGGACCGGGAGACCCAGTACTTC
>TRBD1|TRBJ2-5|once|TRBV3-1/TRBV3-2
CASSQDLSRGQTQYF
TGTGCCAGCAGCCAAGATTTGAGCAGGGGGCAGACCCAGTACTTC
>TRBD1|TRBJ2-1|once|TRBV2
CASSSGQGTLLGYEQFF
TGTGCCAGCAGTTCAGGACAGGGCACGCTATTAGGTTATGAGCAGTTCTTC
>NA|TRBJ1-1|NA|TRBV7-3
CASGLQGNTEAFF
TGTGCCAGCGGATTACAAGGAAACACTGAAGCTTTCTTT
>TRBD1|TRBJ2-7|NA|TRBV5-1
CASSLWAQGAITYEQYF
TGCGCCAGCAGCCTTTGGGCACAGGGGGCTATAACTTACGAGCAGTACTTC
>TRBD1|TRBJ2-7|NA|TRBV5-1
CASSASGTGGSYEQYF
TGCGCCAGCAGCGCATCCGGGACAGGGGGCTCCTACGAGCAGTACTTC
>NA|TRBJ2-1|NA|TRBV10-1
CASSDSALDNEQFF
TGCGCCAGCAGTGACTCGGCGTTGGACAATGAGCAGTTCTTC
>NA|TRBJ2-7|few|TRBV14
CASSHQTTYEQYF
TGTGCCAGCAGCCATCAGACTACCTACGAGCAGTACTTC
>TRBD1|TRBJ2-2|NA|TRBV27
CASSKTGGDTGELFF
TGTGCCAGCAGCAAGACAGGGGGCGACACCGGGGAGCTGTTTTTT
>TRBD1|TRBJ1-5|NA|TRBV2
CASSIEQGAVQPQHF
TGTGCCAGCAGTATTGAACAGGGGGCGGTTCAGCCCCAGCATTTT
>TRBD1|TRBJ2-1|NA|TRBV9
CASSVGTGINEQFF
TGTGCCAGCAGCGTAGGGACAGGGATAAATGAGCAGTTCTTC
>NA|TRBJ2-2|few|TRBV10-1
CASSDGIAGELFF
TGCGCCAGCAGTGACGGGATTGCCGGGGAGCTGTTTTTT
>TRBD2|TRBJ2-1|NA|TRBV6-5
CASSSLWGGGNEQFF
TGTGCCAGCAGCTCGCTTTGGGGCGGGGGGAATGAGCAGTTCTTC
>NA|TRBJ1-1|once|TRBV27
CASSQKVTGTRSSEAFF
TGTGCCAGCAGTCAAAAAGTTACCGGGACACGGTCGTCTGAAGCTTTCTTT
>NA|TRBJ2-5|NA|TRBV28
CASSQGQPEETQYF
TGTGCCAGCAGTCAAGGACAGCCGGAGGAGACCCAGTACTTC
>TRBD1|TRBJ1-2|NA|TRBV10-2
CASSERQGGGYTF
TGCGCCAGCAGTGAAAGACAGGGCGGTGGCTACACCTTC
>TRBD2|TRBJ2-3|NA|TRBV3-1/TRBV3-2
CASQSVAGGPQYF
TGTGCCAGCCAGTCGGTAGCGGGGGGCCCGCAGTATTTT
>NA|TRBJ1-5|NA|TRBV3-1/TRBV3-2
CASSQAPLGGNQPQHF
TGTGCCAGCAGCCAAGCTCCCTTAGGGGGCAATCAGCCCCAGCATTTT
>NA|TRBJ2-7|NA|TRBV2
CASSVQGTYEQYF
TGTGCCAGCAGTGTACAGGGTACCTACGAGCAGTACTTC
>NA|TRBJ1-5|NA|TRBV6-6
CASSVRSNQPQHF
TGTGCCAGCAGTGTCAGGAGCAATCAGCCCCAGCATTTT
>TRBD1|TRBJ1-2|once|TRBV5-5
CASTLGQAGLANYGYTF
TGTGCCAGCACCCTCGGACAGGCGGGCTTAGCTAACTATGGCTACACCTTC
>NA|TRBJ1-2|NA|TRBV30
CAWSLDSNYGYTF
TGTGCCTGGAGTTTGGACAGTAACTATGGCTACACCTTC
>NA|TRBJ2-6|once|TRBV10-3
CAISLSGPGANVLTF
TGTGCCATCAGTTTATCGGGTCCTGGGGCCAACGTCCTGACTTTC
>TRBD1|TRBJ1-6|few|TRBV3-1/TRBV3-2
CASSQQGANNSPLHF
TGTGCCAGCAGCCAACAGGGGGCTAATAATTCACCCCTCCACTTT
>NA|TRBJ1-1|few|TRBV9
CASSVGDRDTEAFF
TGTGCCAGCAGCGTAGGAGACAGAGACACTGAAGCTTTCTTT
>NA|TRBJ1-1|NA|TRBV28
CASSLSRNTEAFF
TGTGCCAGCAGTTTGAGCAGAAACACTGAAGCTTTCTTT
>NA|TRBJ1-3|once|TRBV19
CASTSGDSGNTIYF
TGTGCCAGCACTTCAGGGGACTCTGGAAACACCATATATTTT
>TRBD2|TRBJ2-3|NA|TRBV7-6
CASSLEVAGGGTDTQYF
TGTGCCAGCAGCTTAGAAGTTGCGGGGGGCGGCACAGATACGCAGTATTTT
>TRBD1|TRBJ2-1|many|TRBV18
CASRKPGQANNEQFF
TGTGCCAGTCGGAAACCGGGACAGGCTAACAATGAGCAGTTCTTC
>NA|TRBJ2-5|NA|TRBV12-3/TRBV12-4
CASSPHLGETQYF
TGTGCCAGCAGTCCACACCTCGGGGAGACCCAGTACTTC